The 17 T cell receptor beta chains below come from one sample, sequenced in a study of T-cell memory formation after mild COVID-19. MiXCR was run by TCRdb on the 5' RACE reads, yielding one entry per CDR3 protein. The profile covers 450,000 to 650,000 distinct CDR3 sequences, with around 20% appearing a single time and around 13% taken by the ten largest. The sequenced sample consisted of PBMCs or a T cell subset sorted from them (not recorded which). Receptors originate from an adult woman who had mild COVID-19 (a few samples of this study predate the infection). Cell type and time point are not known.

The CDR3 nucleotides read TGTGCCAGCAGCGTGGACAGGGCACAGACCCAGTACTTC. Amino acids: CASSVDRAQTQYF. The rearrangement links TRBV7-9 to TRBJ2-5; 8 bases match TRBD1. The J segment lost 6 bases and the V segment lost 5 bases, leaving 5 bases of the junction unmatched. The CDR3 length is 13 residues. CDR1 is SEHNR and CDR2 is FQNEAQ in the germline V gene (reference sequence).

The rearrangement joins TRBV29-1 to TRBJ2-5, with 8 bases aligning to TRBD1. CDR1 is SQVTM and CDR2 is ANQGSEA in the germline V gene. V shed 2 bases, J shed 5 bases, and the junction held 7 bases outside the gene matches. The CDR3 is made up of 14 amino acids. The CDR3: CSVELGQGVETQYF. The DNA of the CDR3 is TGCAGCGTTGAACTAGGACAGGGTGTCGAGACCCAGTACTTC.

The V call is TRBV15, the J call TRBJ2-5; either TRBD1 or TRBD2 may supply D (5 bases each). The CDR3 consists of 14 residues. Between the trimmed V and J ends, which lost 3 bases and 0 bases, there was a span of 8 bases. Germline assignment: CDR1 LNHNV and CDR2 YYDKDF (reference sequence). The CDR3 reads CATSRGDDQETQYF. CDR3 DNA sequence: TGTGCCACCAGCAGGGGGGACGACCAAGAGACCCAGTACTTC.

The chain employs TRBV12-3 or TRBV12-4 and TRBJ1-6, with D tentatively TRBD1 (5 bases). The CDR3 is made up of 15 amino acids. V was pared by 4 bases and J by 10 bases, with 17 bases between. The CDR3 reads CASSSQAGSRSPLHF. As DNA, the CDR3 is TGTGCCAGCAGTTCCCAAGCAGGGTCTCGATCACCCCTCCACTTT.

The table lists this clonotype with a few counts. The chain is built from TRBV7-2 and TRBJ2-7, with 10 bases lining up with TRBD2. Germline V gives CDR1 SGHTA, CDR2 FQGNSA. V trimming: 1 base; J trimming: 6 bases; junction bases outside the gene matches: 6. CDR3 length: 15 amino acids. CDR3 residues: CASSLDLAGAREQYF. The CDR3 region has the DNA TGTGCCAGCAGCTTAGATCTAGCGGGAGCTCGCGAGCAGTACTTC. Drawing the rest from reference TRBV7-2 and TRBJ2-7, the complete variable domain is GAGVSQSPSNKVTEKGKDVELRCDPISGHTALYWYRQSLGQGLEFLIYFQGNSAPDKSGLPSDRFSAERTGGSVSTLTIQRTQQEDSAVYLCASSLDLAGAREQYFGPGTRLTVT.

This clonotype has only a few counts. V gene TRBV6-6 combines with J gene TRBJ2-7; a possible D gene is TRBD1 (6 bases). Trimming cost V 10 bases and J 4 bases, with 23 bases left between them. This CDR3 region has 15 residues. Per the germline V gene, CDR1 is MNHNY and CDR2 is SVGAGI (reference sequence). CDR3 nucleotides: TGTGCCACCACTCCAGACGGACAGTTATCTTACGAGCAGTACTTC. Residues: CATTPDGQLSYEQYF.

This rearrangement joins TRBV20-1 to TRBJ2-3; D is perhaps TRBD2 (5 bases). The CDR3 is 12 amino acids. The V gene's germline CDR1 is DFQATT and CDR2 SNEGSKA (reference sequence). The V end was cut by 7 bases, the J end by 6 bases, with 14 bases between. CDR3 sequence (DNA): TGCAGTGGGGAGACTCGCGGGGATACGCAGTATTTT. This codes for CSGETRGDTQYF.

This clonotype was counted a few times. The rearrangement uses TRBV5-1 and TRBJ2-1; tentatively, D is TRBD2 (5 bases). The V end lost 4 bases, the J end lost 8 bases, and 10 bases lay between the germline ends. Germline values: CDR1 SGHRS, CDR2 YFSETQ. The CDR3 contains 12 residues. In nucleotides, the CDR3 is TGCGCCAGCAGCCTAGCTTGGGATGAGCAGTTCTTC. It codes for CASSLAWDEQFF.

The chain is built from TRBV7-9 and TRBJ1-2; no firm D call. The CDR3 spans 16 residues. Trimming took 6 bases from V and 4 from J, leaving 21 bases between them. Germline V gene lookup returns CDR1 SEHNR and CDR2 FQNEAQ (reference sequence). CDR3 DNA sequence: TGTGCCAGCAGTTCGACGACGGGCCCCGGCGGCTATGGCTACACCTTC. Translated: CASSSTTGPGGYGYTF.

Turning to this clonotype: An end of the junction differs from the germline gene, which may be a read error. This chain uses TRBV24-1 with TRBJ2-2; 10 bases agree with TRBD2. The CDR3 extends over 18 amino acids. Germline CDR1 reads KGHDR; CDR2 reads SFDVKD. In DNA, the CDR3 is TGTGCCACCAGTGATTTAAACCGCGGACTAGCGGACACCGGGGAGCTTTTTTTT. It translates to CATSDLNRGLADTGELFF.

The chain joins TRBV7-8 to TRBJ2-3; possibly TRBD2 for D (5 bases). The V gene lost 4 bases and the J gene lost 7 bases, with 15 bases spanning the gap. Germline-derived CDR1 and CDR2 are SGHVS and FQNEAQ. The CDR3 extends over 14 amino acids. CDR3 loop: CASSYGMLLNTQYF. CDR3 coding DNA: TGTGCCAGCAGCTACGGGATGTTGTTAAATACGCAGTATTTT.

The chain has TRBV21-1 and TRBJ2-7; the D call in the table, TRBD1, was not verified against the DNA. TRBV21-1 is a documented pseudogene. The CDR3 is 16 amino acids. The CDR3 DNA is TGTGCCAGCAGCAGACCCTCCGGGACGGAGACCTACGAGCAGTACTTC. It specifies CASSRPSGTETYEQYF.

This rearrangement joins TRBV11-2 to TRBJ2-2; D remains ambiguous. CDR1 and CDR2 (germline): SGHAT, FQNNGV. Trimming left V 2 bases short and J 2 bases short, with 15 bases between. The CDR3 has 17 residues. CDR3 loop: CASSLQPRIRNTGELFF. The CDR3 nucleotides read TGTGCCAGCAGCTTACAGCCCCGGATCCGAAACACCGGGGAGCTGTTTTTT.

V usage is TRBV11-2 and J usage is TRBJ2-7; 14 positions agree with TRBD2. The CDR3 contains 19 residues. From germline, CDR1 is SGHAT and CDR2 FQNNGV. Germline trimming cut 5 bases from V and 3 bases from J; bases unmatched to any gene: 15. DNA for the CDR3: TGTGCCAGCAGCACCTTCCCGGGACTAGCGGGAGCGGCCAGCTACGAGCAGTACTTC. Its translation: CASSTFPGLAGAASYEQYF.

The V call is TRBV3-1, the J call TRBJ2-1; no clear D. The CDR3 consists of 16 residues. V was trimmed by 3 bases and J by 0 bases, leaving 12 bases between them. Looked up from germline, CDR1 is LGHDT and CDR2 is YNNKEL (reference sequence). The CDR3 is CASSQTREDSYNEQFF. CDR3 nucleotide sequence: TGTGCCAGCAGCCAGACAAGGGAAGACTCCTACAATGAGCAGTTCTTC.

The rearrangement links TRBV9 to TRBJ2-1; 9 bases agree with TRBD2. The CDR3 consists of 14 residues. V was pared by 3 bases and J by 6 bases, with 4 bases of the junction left unmatched. Germline-derived CDR1 and CDR2 are SGDLS and YYNGEE. CDR3 protein: CASSARGLANEQFF. CDR3 DNA: TGTGCCAGCAGCGCGAGGGGACTAGCCAATGAGCAGTTCTTC.

The chain is built from TRBV7-9 and TRBJ2-7; D is unresolved. CDR3 length equals 17 residues. The germline V and J ends were trimmed by 1 base and 0 bases, with 16 bases remaining between them. In germline, CDR1 is SEHNR, CDR2 FQNEAQ (reference sequence). CDR3 residues: CASSLGLEAQASYEQYF. CDR3 DNA sequence: TGTGCCAGCAGCTTAGGCCTAGAGGCTCAAGCCTCCTACGAGCAGTACTTC.